These 4 T cell receptor beta chains came from one sample sequenced in a study of blood T cell repertoires in COVID-19. Profiling relied on immunoSEQ multiplex PCR, and the TCRdb table lists in-frame clones only, not all of them. The table includes about 12,000 clones, approximately 72% detected once. Sample: peripheral blood. Every receptor here comes from a man in his sixties with COVID-19, enrolled during active disease.

The chain couples TRBV7-9 to TRBJ2-1; TRBD1 aligns across 8 bases. Looked up from germline, CDR1 is SEHNR and CDR2 is FQNEAQ (reference sequence). The CDR3 runs 16 residues. Trimming took 5 bases from V and 6 from J; bases not matched to a gene: 12. This chain's CDR3 is CASSPKVDRVLNEQFF. The CDR3 coding sequence is TGTGCCAGCAGCCCCAAGGTGGACAGGGTCCTCAATGAGCAGTTCTTC. Full variable domain (outside the CDR3, taken from reference TRBV7-9 and TRBJ2-1): DTGVSQNPRHKITKRGQNVTFRCDPISEHNRLYWYRQTLGQGPEFLTYFQNEAQLEKSRLLSDRFSAERPKGSFSTLEIQRTEQGDSAMYLCASSPKVDRVLNEQFFGPGTRLTVL.

This rearrangement joins TRBV10-3 to TRBJ2-7; possibly TRBD1 for D (5 bases). Germline V gene sequence: CDR1 ENHRY, CDR2 SYGVKD. The CDR3 contains 12 residues. Trimming took off 10 bases at V and 4 bases at J, with 14 bases between the two ends. The CDR3 DNA sequence: TGTGCCAACCGACAGCCTATTTACGAGCAGTACGTC. Residues: CANRQPIYEQYV.

The DNA of the CDR3 is TGTGCCAGCAGCCCAGACCGACAATCATATTCACCCCTCCACTTT. It yields the protein CASSPDRQSYSPLHF. This chain joins TRBV7-2 and TRBJ1-6; D unresolved. CDR3 length: 15 residues. V was trimmed by 5 bases and J by 8 bases, leaving 16 bases between them. Germline loops: CDR1 SGHTA, CDR2 FQGNSA. Variable domain in full (rest from reference TRBV7-2 and TRBJ1-6): GAGVSQSPSNKVTEKGKDVELRCDPISGHTALYWYRQSLGQGLEFLIYFQGNSAPDKSGLPSDRFSAERTGGSVSTLTIQRTQQEDSAVYLCASSPDRQSYSPLHFGNGTRLTVT.

The V gene is TRBV12-3 or TRBV12-4, the J gene TRBJ1-2; D possibly corresponds to TRBD1 (5 bases). The CDR3 extends over 13 amino acids. Deletions cut 3 bases from V and 3 bases from J, with 8 bases between. This chain's CDR3 is CASSFGRDYGYTF. DNA of the CDR3: TGTGCCAGCAGTTTCGGCAGGGACTATGGCTACACCTTC.